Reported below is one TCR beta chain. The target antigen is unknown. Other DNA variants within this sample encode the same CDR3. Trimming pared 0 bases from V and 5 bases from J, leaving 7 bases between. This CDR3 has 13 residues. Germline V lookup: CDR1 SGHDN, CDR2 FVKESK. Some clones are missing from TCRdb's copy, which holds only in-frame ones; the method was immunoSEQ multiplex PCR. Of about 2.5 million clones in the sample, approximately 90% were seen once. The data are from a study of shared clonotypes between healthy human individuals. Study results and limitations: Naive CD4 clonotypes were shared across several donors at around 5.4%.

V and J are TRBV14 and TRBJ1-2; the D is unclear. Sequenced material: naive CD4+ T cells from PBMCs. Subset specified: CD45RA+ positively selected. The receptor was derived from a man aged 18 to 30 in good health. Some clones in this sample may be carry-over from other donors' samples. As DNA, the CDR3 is TGTGCCAGCAGCCAAGACCTAGGTTATGGCTACACCTTC. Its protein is CASSQDLGYGYTF.